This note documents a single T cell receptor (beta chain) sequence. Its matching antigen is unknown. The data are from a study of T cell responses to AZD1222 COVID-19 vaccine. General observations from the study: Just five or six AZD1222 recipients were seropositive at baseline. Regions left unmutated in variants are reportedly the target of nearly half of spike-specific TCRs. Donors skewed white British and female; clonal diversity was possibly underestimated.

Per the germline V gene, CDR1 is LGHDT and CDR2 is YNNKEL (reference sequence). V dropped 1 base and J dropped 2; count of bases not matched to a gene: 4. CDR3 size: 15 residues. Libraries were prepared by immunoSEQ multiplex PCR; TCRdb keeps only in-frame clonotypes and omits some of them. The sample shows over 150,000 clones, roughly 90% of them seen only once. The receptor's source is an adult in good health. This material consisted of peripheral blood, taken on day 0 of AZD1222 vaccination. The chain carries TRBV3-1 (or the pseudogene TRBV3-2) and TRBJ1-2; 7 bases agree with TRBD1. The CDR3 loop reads CASSQGVQGNYGYTF. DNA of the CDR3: TGTGCCAGCAGCCAAGGGGTACAGGGGAACTATGGCTACACCTTC.